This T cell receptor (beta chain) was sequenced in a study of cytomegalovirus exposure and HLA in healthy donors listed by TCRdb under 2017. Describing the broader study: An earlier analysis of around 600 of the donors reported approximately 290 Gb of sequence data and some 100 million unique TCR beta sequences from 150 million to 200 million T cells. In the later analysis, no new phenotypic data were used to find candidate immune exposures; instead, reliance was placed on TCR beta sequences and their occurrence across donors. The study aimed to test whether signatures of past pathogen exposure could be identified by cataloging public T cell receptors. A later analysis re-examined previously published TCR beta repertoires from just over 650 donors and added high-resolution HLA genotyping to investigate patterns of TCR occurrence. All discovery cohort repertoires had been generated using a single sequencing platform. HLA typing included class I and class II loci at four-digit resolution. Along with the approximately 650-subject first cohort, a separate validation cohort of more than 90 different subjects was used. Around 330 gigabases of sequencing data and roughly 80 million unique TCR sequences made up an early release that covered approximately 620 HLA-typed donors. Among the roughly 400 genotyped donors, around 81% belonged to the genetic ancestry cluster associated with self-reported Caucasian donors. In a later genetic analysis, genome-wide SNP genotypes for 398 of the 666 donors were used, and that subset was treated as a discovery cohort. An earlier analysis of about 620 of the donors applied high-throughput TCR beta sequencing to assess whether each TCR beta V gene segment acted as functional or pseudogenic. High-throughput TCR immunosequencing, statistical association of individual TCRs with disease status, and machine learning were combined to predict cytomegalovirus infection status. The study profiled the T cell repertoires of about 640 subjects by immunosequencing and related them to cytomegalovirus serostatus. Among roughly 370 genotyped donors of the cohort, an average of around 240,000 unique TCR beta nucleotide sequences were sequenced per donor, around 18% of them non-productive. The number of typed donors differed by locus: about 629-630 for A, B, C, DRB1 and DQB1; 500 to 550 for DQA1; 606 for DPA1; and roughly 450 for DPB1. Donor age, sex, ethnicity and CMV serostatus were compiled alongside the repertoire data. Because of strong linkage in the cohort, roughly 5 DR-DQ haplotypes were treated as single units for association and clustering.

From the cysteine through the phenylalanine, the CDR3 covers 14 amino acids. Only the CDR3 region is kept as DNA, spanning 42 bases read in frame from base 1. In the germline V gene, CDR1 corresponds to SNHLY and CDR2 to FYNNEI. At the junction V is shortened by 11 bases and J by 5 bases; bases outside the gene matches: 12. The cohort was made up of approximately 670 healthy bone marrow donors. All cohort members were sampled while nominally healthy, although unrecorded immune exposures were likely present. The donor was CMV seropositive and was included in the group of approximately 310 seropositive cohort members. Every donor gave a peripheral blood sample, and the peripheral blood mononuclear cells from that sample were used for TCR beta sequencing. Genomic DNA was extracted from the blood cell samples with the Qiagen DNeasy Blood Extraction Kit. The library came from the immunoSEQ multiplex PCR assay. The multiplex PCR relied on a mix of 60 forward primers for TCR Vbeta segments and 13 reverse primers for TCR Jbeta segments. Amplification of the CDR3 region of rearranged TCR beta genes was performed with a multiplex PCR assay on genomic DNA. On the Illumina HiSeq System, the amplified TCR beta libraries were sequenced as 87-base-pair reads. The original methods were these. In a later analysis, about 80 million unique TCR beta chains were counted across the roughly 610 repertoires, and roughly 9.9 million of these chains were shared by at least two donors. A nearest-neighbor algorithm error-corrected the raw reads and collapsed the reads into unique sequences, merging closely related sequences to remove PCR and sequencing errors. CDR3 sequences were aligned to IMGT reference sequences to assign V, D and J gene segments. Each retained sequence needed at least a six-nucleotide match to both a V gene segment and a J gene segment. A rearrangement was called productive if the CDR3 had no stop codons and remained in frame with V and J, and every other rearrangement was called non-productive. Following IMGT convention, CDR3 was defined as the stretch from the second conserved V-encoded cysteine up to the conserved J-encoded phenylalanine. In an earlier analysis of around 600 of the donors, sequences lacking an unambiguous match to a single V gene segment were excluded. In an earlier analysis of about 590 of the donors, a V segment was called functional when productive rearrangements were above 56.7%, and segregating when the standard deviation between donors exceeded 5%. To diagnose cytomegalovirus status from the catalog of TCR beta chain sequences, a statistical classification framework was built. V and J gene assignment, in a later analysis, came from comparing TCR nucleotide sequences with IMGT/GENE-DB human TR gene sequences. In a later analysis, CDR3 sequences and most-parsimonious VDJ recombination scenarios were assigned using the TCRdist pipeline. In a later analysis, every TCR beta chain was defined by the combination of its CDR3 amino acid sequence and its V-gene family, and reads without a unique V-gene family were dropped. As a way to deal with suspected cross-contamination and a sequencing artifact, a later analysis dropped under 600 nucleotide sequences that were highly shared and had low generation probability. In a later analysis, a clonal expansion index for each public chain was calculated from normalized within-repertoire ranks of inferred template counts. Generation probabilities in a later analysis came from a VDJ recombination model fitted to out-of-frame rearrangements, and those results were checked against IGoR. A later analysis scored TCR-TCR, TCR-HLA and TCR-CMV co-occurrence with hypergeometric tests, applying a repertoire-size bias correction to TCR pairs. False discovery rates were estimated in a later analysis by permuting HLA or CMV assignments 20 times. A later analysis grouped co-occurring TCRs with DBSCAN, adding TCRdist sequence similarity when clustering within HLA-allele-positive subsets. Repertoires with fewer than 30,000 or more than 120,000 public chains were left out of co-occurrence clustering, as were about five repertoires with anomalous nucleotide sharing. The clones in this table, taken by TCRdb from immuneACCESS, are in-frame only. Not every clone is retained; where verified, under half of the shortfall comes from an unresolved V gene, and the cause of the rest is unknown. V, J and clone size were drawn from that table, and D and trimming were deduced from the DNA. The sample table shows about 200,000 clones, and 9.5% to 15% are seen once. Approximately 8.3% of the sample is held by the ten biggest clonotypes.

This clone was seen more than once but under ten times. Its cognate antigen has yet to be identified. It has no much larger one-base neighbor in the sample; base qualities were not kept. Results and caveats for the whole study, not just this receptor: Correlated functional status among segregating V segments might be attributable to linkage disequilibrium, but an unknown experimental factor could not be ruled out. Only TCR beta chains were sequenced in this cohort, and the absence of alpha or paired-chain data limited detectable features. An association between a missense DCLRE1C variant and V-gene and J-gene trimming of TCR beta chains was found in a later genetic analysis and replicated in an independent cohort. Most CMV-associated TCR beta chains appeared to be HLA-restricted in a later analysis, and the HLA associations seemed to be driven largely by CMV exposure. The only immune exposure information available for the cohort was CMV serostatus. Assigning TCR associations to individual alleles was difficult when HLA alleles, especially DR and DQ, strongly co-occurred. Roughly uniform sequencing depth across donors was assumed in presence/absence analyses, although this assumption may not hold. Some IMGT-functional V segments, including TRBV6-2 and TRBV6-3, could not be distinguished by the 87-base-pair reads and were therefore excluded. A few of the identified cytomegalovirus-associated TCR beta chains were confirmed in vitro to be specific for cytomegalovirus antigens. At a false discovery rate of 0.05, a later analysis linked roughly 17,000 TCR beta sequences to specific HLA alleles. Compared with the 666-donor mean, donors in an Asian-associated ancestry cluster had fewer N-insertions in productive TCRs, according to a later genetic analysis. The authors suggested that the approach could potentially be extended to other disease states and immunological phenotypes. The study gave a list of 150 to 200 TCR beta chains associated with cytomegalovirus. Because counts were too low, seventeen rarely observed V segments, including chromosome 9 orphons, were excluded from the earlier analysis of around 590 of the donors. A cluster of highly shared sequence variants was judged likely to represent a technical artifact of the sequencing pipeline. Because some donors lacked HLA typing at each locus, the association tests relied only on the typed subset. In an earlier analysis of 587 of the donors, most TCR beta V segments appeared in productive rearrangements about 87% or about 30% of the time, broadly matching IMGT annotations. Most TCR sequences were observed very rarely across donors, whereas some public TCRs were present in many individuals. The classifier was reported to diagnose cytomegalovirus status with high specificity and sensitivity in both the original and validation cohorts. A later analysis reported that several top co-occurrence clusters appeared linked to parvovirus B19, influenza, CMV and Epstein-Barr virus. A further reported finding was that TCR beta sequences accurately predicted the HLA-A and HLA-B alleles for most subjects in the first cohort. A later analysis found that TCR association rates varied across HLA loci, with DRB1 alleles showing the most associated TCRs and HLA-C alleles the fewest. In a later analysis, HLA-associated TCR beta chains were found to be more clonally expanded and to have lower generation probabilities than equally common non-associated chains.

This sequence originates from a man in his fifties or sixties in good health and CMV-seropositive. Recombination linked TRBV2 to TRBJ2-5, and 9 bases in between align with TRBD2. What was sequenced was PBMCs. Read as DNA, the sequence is TGTGCCTCAGCCGGTTGGGCGGGGGGGGAGACCCAGTACTTC. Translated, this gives CASAGWAGGETQYF. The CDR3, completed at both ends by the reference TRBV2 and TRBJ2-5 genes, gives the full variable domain EPEVTQTPSHQVTQMGQEVILRCVPISNHLYFYWYRQILGQKVEFLVSFYNNEISEKSEIFDDQFSVERPDGSNFTLKIRSTKLEDSAMYFCASAGWAGGETQYFGPGTRLLVL.